This TCR beta chain was captured by sequencing in a study of Graves' ophthalmopathy and Graves' hyperthyroidism. V dropped 5 bases and J dropped 2 bases, with 15 bases sitting between them. The CDR3 has 15 residues. Germline V gene data show CDR1 as MNHEY and CDR2 as SVGEGT. Investigators amplified TCR beta CDR3 regions from RNA transcripts. First-round RT-PCR used HTBI primers; second-round multiplex PCR followed. TCRdb reprocessed the multiplex PCR reads with MiXCR, giving one entry per CDR3 protein. Of around 1.1 million distinct CDR3 sequences in the sample, about 40% are singletons; the top ten hold approximately 12%.

This chain connects TRBV6-2 or TRBV6-3 to TRBJ1-2, with D maybe TRBD1 (5 bases). The sequencing sample was made of peripheral blood or thyroid tissue (not recorded which). This TCR derives from an adult man with Graves' hyperthyroidism. This chain's CDR3 is CASSEMPRGNYGYTF. The DNA of the CDR3 is TGTGCCAGCAGTGAAATGCCCCGGGGGAACTATGGCTACACCTTC.